There are a few counts of the clone carrying this T cell receptor beta chain. Its target is not known. Time point of the sample: peripheral blood 6 weeks after treatment start. Germline CDR1 is MNHEY and CDR2 is SMNVEV (reference sequence). The CDR3 is made up of 13 amino acids. Trimming took 5 bases from V and 6 from J; bases not matched to a gene: 4. These data are taken from a study of PD-L1 blockade in urothelial cancer. Across the study: Individuals in the cohort had been given 0 to 3 earlier chemotherapy regimens. A median about 150,000 T cells were found in blood samples. Study-wide findings and caveats: Durable benefit was linked to greater 3-week expansion of tumor-associated blood clones.

Libraries were prepared by immunoSEQ multiplex PCR; TCRdb keeps only in-frame clonotypes and omits some of them. The repertoire holds under 150,000 clones, with more than 85% as singletons. This specimen consisted of PBMCs, obtained around atezolizumab (anti-PD-L1) treatment. The TCR originated in a man aged 55-75 years with urothelial cancer. The genes are TRBV27 and TRBJ1-2; 9 nucleotides match TRBD1. This chain's CDR3 is CASSIRDRDGYTF. CDR3 sequence (DNA): TGTGCCAGCAGTATCCGGGACAGGGATGGCTACACCTTC.